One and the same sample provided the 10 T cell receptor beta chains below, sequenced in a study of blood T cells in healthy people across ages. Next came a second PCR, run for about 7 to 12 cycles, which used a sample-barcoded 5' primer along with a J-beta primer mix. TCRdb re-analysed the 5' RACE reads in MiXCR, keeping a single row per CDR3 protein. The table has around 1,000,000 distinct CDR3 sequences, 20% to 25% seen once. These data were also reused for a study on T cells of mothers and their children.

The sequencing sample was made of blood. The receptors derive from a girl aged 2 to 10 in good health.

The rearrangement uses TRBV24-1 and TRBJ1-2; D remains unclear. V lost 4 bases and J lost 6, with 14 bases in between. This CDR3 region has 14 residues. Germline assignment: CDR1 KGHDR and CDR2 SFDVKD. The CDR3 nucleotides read TGTGCCACCAGTGACTCGGACCTTTGGGATGGCTACACCTTC. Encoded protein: CATSDSDLWDGYTF.

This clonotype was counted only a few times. CDR3 sequence: CASSHPISTEAFF. CDR3 coding DNA: TGTGCCAGCAGCCACCCGATAAGCACTGAAGCTTTCTTT. This chain links TRBV11-1 with TRBJ1-1, with D unclear. The CDR3 contains 13 residues. Germline V lookup: CDR1 SGHAT, CDR2 FQDESV (reference sequence). Trimming took off 5 bases at V and 4 bases at J, with 11 bases between the two ends.

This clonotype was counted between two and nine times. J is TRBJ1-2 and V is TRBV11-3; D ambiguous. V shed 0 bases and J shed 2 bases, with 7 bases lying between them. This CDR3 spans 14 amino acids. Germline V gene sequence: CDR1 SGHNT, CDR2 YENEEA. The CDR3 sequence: CASSLEFSNYGYTF. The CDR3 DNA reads TGTGCCAGCAGCTTAGAATTTAGCAACTATGGCTACACCTTC.

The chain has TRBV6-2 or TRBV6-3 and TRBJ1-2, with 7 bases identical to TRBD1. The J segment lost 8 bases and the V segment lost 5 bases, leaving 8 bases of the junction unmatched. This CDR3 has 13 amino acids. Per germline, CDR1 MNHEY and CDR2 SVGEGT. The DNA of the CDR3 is TGTGCCAGCAGTCCGCCGGGACAGAGGGGCTACACCTTC. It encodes CASSPPGQRGYTF.

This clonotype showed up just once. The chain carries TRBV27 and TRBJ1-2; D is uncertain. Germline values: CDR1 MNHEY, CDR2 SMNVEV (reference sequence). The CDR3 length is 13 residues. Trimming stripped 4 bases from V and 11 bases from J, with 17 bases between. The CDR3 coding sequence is TGTGCCAGCAGTTCCCCGGTGGAGGGCCCATACACCTTC. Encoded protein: CASSSPVEGPYTF.

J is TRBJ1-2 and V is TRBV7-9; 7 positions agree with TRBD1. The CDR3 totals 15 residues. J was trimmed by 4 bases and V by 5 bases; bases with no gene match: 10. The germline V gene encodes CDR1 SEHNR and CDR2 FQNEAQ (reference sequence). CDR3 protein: CASSDPTGVSYGYTF. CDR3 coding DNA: TGTGCCAGCAGCGACCCTACAGGGGTCAGCTATGGCTACACCTTC.

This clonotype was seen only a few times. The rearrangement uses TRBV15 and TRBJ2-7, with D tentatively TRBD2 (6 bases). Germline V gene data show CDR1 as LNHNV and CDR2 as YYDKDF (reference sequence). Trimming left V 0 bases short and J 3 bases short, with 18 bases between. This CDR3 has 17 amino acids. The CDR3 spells CATSRDSALADRYEQYF. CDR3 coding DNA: TGTGCCACCAGCAGAGATTCCGCCTTAGCGGACCGCTACGAGCAGTACTTC.

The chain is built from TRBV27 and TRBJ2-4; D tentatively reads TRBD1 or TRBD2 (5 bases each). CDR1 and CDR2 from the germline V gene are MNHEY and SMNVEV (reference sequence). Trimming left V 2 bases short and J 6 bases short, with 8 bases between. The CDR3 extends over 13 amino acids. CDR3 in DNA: TGTGCCAGCAGTTTACCAGGGAGAAACATTCAGTACTTC. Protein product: CASSLPGRNIQYF.

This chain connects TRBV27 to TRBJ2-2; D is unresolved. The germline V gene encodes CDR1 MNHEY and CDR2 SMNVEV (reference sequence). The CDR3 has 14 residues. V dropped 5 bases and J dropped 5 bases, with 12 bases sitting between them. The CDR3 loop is CASSPREWTGELFF. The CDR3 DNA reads TGTGCCAGCAGTCCTCGTGAATGGACCGGGGAGCTGTTTTTT.

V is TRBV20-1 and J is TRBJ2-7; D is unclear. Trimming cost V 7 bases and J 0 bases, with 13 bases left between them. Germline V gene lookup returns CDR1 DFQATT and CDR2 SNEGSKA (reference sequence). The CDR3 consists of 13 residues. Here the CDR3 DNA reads TGCAGTGTCATCCTTTCTGGCTCCTACGAGCAGTACTTC. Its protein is CSVILSGSYEQYF.